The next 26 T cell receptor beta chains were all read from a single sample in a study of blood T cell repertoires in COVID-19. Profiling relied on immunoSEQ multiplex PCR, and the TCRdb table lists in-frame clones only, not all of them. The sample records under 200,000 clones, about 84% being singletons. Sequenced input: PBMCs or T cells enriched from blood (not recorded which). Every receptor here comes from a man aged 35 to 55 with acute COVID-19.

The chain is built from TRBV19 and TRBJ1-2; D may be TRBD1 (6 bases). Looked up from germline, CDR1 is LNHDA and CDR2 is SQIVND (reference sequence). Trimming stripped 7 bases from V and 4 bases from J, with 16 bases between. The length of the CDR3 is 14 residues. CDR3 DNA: TGTGCCAGTACGCTGGGGGCAAGACTCTATGGCTACACCTTC. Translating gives CASTLGARLYGYTF.

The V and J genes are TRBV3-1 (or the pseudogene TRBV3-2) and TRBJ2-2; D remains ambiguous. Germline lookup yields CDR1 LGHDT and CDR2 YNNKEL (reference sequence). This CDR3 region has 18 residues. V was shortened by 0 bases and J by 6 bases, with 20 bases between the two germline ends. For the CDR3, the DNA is TGTGCCAGCAGCCAAGATCTGAGATCCCTTGAAAACCCCGGGGAGCTGTTTTTT. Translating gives CASSQDLRSLENPGELFF.

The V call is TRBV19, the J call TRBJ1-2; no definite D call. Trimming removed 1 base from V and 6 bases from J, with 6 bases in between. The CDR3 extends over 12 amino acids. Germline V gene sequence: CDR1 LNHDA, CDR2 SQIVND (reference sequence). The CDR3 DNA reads TGTGCCAGTAGTATAGGGCAGAATGGCTACACCTTC. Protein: CASSIGQNGYTF.

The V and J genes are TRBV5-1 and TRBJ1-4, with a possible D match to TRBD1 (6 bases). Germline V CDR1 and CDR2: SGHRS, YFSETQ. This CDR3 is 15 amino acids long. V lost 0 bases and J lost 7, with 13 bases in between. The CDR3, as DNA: TGCGCCAGCAGCTTGGCCGGCAGGGGTGGTGAAAAACTGTTTTTT. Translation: CASSLAGRGGEKLFF.

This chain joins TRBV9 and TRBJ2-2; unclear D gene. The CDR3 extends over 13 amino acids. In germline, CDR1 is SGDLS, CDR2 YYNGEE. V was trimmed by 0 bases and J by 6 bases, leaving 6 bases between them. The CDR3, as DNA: TGTGCCAGCAGCGTAGGTGAGGCCGGGGAGCTGTTTTTT. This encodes CASSVGEAGELFF.

The CDR3 spells CSVSQWNTEAFF. The CDR3 DNA reads as TGCAGCGTTTCCCAGTGGAACACTGAAGCTTTCTTT. V and J are TRBV29-1 and TRBJ1-1; D call uncertain. The ends were cut back, 5 bases at V and 1 base at J, with 8 bases in the middle. This CDR3 contains 12 residues. Germline CDR1 reads SQVTM; CDR2 reads ANQGSEA.

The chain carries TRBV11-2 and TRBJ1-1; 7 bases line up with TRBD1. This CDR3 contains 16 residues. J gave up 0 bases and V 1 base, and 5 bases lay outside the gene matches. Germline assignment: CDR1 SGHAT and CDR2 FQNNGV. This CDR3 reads CASSLVWGQLNTEAFF. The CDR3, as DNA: TGTGCCAGCAGCTTAGTATGGGGACAGTTGAACACTGAAGCTTTCTTT.

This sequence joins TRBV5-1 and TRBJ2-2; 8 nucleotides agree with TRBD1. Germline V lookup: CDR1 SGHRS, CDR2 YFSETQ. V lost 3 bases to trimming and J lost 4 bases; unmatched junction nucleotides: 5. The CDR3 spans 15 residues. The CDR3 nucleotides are TGCGCCAGCAGCTCAACAGGGGGAGTCACCGGGGAGCTGTTTTTT. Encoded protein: CASSSTGGVTGELFF.

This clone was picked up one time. The CDR3 loop reads CASSQTTFGYTF. CDR3 nucleotide sequence: TGTGCCAGCAGTCAAACCACATTTGGCTACACCTTC. The rearrangement uses TRBV28 and TRBJ1-2, with D hard to call. The ends were cut back, 5 bases at V and 7 bases at J, with 11 bases in the middle. Germline V gene data show CDR1 as MDHEN and CDR2 as SYDVKM. The CDR3 consists of 12 residues.

CDR3 sequence: CASSRQGANQPQHF. The CDR3 coding sequence is TGTGCCAGCAGCCGCCAGGGGGCTAATCAGCCCCAGCATTTT. The chain couples TRBV7-2 to TRBJ1-5, with TRBD1 identical over 8 bases. The junction had 4 bases not matched to a gene; V was cut back by 5 bases and J by 4 bases. CDR3 length equals 14 residues. The germline V gene encodes CDR1 SGHTA and CDR2 FQGNSA.

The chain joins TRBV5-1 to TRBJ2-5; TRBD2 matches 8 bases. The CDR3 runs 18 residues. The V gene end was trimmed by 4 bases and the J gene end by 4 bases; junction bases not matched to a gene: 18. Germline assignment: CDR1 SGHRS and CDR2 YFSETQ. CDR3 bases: TGCGCCAGCAGCGGGCGGCTAGCGGGCGCCCAGTTCGGAGAGACCCAGTACTTC. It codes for CASSGRLAGAQFGETQYF.

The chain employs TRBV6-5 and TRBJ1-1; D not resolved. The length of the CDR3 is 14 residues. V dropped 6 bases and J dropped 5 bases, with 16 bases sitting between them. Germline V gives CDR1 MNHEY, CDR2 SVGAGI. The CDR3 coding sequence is TGTGCCAGCAGCCTAGGAAGGAGGGTTACTGAAGCTTTCTTT. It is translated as CASSLGRRVTEAFF.

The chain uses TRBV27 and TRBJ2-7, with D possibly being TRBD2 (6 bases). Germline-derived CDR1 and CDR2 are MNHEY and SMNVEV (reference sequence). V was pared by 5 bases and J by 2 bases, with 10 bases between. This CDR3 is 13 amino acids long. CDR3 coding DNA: TGTGCCAGCAGTAACGGGAGAGCCTACGAGCAGTACTTC. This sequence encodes CASSNGRAYEQYF.

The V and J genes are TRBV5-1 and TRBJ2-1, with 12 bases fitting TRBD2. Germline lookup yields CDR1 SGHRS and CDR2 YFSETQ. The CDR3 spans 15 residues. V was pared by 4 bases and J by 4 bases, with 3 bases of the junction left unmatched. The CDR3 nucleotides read TGCGCCAGCAGCGTACTAGCGGGGGGATACAATGAGCAGTTCTTC. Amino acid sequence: CASSVLAGGYNEQFF.

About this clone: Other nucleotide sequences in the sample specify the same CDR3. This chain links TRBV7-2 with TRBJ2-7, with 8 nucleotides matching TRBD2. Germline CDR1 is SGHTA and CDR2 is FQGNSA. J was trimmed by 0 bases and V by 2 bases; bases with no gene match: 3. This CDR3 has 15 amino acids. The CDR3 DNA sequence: TGTGCCAGCAGCTTACTCGCGGGAGGCTCCTACGAGCAGTACTTC. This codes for CASSLLAGGSYEQYF. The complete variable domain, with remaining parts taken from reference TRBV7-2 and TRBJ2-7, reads GAGVSQSPSNKVTEKGKDVELRCDPISGHTALYWYRQSLGQGLEFLIYFQGNSAPDKSGLPSDRFSAERTGGSVSTLTIQRTQQEDSAVYLCASSLLAGGSYEQYFGPGTRLTVT.

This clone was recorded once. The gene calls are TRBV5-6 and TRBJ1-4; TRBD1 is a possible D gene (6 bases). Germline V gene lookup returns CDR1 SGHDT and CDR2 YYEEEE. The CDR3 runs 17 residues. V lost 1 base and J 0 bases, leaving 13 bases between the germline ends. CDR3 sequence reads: CASSLYQGPATNEKLFF. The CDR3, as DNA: TGTGCCAGCAGCTTGTATCAGGGGCCTGCAACTAATGAAAAACTGTTTTTT.

CDR3 amino acids: CASTGTSPNEQFF. In nucleotides, the CDR3 is TGCGCCAGCACGGGGACTAGCCCCAATGAGCAGTTCTTC. The chain combines TRBV4-1 with TRBJ2-1; 9 bases are a match to TRBD2. CDR3 size: 13 residues. J was trimmed by 6 bases and V by 7 bases; bases with no gene match: 4. Germline CDR1 reads MGHRA; CDR2 reads YSYEKL.

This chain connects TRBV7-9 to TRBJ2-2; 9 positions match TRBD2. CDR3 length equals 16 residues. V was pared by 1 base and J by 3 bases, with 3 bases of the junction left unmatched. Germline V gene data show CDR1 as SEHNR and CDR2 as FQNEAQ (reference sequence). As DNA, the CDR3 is TGTGCCAGCAGCTTAGGACTAGCGGTCCACACCGGGGAGCTGTTTTTT. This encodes CASSLGLAVHTGELFF.

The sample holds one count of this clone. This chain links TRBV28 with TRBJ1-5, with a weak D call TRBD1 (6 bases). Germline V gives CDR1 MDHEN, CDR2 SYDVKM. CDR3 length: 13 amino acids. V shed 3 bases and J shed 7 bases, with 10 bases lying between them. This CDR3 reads CASSFPGEQPQHF. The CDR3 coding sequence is TGTGCCAGCAGTTTCCCAGGGGAGCAGCCCCAGCATTTT.

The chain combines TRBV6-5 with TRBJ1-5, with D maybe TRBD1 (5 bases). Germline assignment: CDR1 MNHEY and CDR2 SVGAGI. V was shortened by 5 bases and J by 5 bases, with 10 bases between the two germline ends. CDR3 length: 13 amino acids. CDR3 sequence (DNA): TGTGCCAGCAGTCCAGGGAAGTATCAGCCCCAGCATTTT. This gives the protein CASSPGKYQPQHF.

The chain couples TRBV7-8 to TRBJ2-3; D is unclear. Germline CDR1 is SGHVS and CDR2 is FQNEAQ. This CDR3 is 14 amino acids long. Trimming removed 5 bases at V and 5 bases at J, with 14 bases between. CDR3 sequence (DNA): TGTGCCAGCAGCCGCCCGCGACTGGGAGATACGCAGTATTTT. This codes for CASSRPRLGDTQYF.

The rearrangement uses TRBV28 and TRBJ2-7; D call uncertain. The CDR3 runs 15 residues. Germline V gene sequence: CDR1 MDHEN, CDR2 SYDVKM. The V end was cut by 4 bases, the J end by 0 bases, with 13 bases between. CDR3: CASSSAKRSSYEQYF. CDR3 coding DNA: TGTGCCAGCAGTTCGGCGAAGAGGAGCTCCTACGAGCAGTACTTC. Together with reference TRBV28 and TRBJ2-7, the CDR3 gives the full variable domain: DVKVTQSSRYLVKRTGEKVFLECVQDMDHENMFWYRQDPGLGLRLIYFSYDVKMKEKGDIPEGYSVSREKKERFSLILESASTNQTSMYLCASSSAKRSSYEQYFGPGTRLTVT.

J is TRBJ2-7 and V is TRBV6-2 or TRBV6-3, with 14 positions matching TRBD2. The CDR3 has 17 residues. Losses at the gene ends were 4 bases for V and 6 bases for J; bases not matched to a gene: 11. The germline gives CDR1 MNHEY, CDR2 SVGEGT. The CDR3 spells CASSSLTSGRGRAEQYF. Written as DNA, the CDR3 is TGTGCCAGCAGTTCCTTGACTAGCGGGAGGGGACGGGCCGAGCAGTACTTC.

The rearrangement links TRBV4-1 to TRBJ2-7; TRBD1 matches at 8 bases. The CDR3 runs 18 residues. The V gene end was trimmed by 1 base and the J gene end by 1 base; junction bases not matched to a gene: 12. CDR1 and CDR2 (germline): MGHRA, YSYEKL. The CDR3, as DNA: TGCGCCAGCAGCCAAGTCCTGAGGGCAGGGGGCAATTCCTACGAGCAGTACTTC. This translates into CASSQVLRAGGNSYEQYF.

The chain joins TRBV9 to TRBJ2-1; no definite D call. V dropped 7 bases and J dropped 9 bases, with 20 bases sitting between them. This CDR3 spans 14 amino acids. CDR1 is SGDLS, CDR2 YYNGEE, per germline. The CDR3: CASAPVGPPREQFF. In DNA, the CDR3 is TGTGCCAGCGCGCCCGTGGGCCCCCCACGTGAGCAGTTCTTC.

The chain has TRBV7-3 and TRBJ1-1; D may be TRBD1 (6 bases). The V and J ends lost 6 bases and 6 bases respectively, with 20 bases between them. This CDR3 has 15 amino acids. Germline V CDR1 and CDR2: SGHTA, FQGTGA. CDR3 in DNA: TGTGCCAGCAGAGCTACAGGGTCGCATTACGCTGAAGCTTTCTTT. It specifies CASRATGSHYAEAFF.